The rows below give T cell receptor beta chains drawn from one sample of a study of CD8+ T cells in alopecia areata. The method was immunoSEQ multiplex PCR; TCRdb's version includes in-frame clones alone and lacks a portion of them. The sample comprises tens of thousands of clones, about 71% of which are singletons, and about 18% rests with the top ten. Sequenced here: CD8+ T cells sorted from blood, sampled around week 44, from a patient treated with tofacitinib. These receptors all come from a human donor with alopecia areata. Each CDR3 is given with its conserved first and last residue. Each record gives: V gene, clone size, D gene, J gene, CDR3 protein, CDR3 DNA. D genes are given only for firm matches. Clone sizes are given selectively: once, few, many, or a class where the clone is expanded.

TRBV12-5,-,TRBD1,TRBJ1-1,CASGSHTKNRDSKAFF,TGTGCTAGTGGTTCCCACACCAAGAACCGGGACAGTAAAGCTTTCTTT
TRBV6-5,-,TRBD1,TRBJ1-1,CASSRTGGNTEAFF,TGTGCCAGCAGCAGGACAGGGGGGAACACTGAAGCTTTCTTT
TRBV6-6,-,TRBD1,TRBJ1-2,CASSYQGADYGYTF,TGTGCCAGCAGTTATCAGGGGGCGGACTATGGCTACACCTTC
TRBV7-9,-,-,TRBJ2-2,CASTVGANTGELFF,TGTGCCAGCACCGTGGGGGCGAACACCGGGGAGCTGTTTTTT
TRBV10-1,-,-,TRBJ2-5,CASSEGEETQYF,TGCGCCAGCAGTGAAGGGGAAGAGACCCAGTACTTC
TRBV29-1,few,TRBD2,TRBJ2-3,CSGAGTSGIDTQYF,TGCAGCGGAGCCGGGACTAGCGGAATAGATACGCAGTATTTT
TRBV2,-,TRBD1,TRBJ2-5,CASRTGTVTQGTQYF,TGTGCCAGCAGGACCGGGACAGTAACTCAAGGGACCCAGTACTTC
TRBV30,-,-,TRBJ1-2,CAWSNNYGYTF,TGTGCCTGGAGCAATAACTATGGCTACACCTTC
TRBV5-6,-,TRBD1,TRBJ1-2,CASSLGGGPVVGYTF,TGTGCCAGCAGCTTGGGAGGGGGCCCCGTCGTCGGCTACACCTTC
TRBV11-2,once,-,TRBJ2-7,CASSLVLEQYF,TGTGCCAGCAGCTTAGTTTTGGAGCAGTACTTC
TRBV29-1,once,TRBD1,TRBJ2-1,CSVDDRGNEQFF,TGCAGCGTTGACGACAGGGGCAATGAGCAGTTCTTC
TRBV5-6,-,-,TRBJ2-2,CASSFRGGNTGELFF,TGTGCCAGCAGCTTTCGAGGGGGGAACACCGGGGAGCTGTTTTTT
TRBV5-6,-,TRBD1,TRBJ2-6,CASLNWGGQAISGANVLTF,TGTGCCAGCCTTAATTGGGGCGGACAGGCGATCTCTGGGGCCAACGTCCTGACTTTC
TRBV29-1,-,-,TRBJ2-3,CSVEDGRGTDTQYF,TGCAGCGTTGAAGACGGTCGGGGCACAGATACGCAGTATTTT
TRBV4-3,-,-,TRBJ1-6,CASSQDRGSYNSPLHF,TGCGCCAGCAGCCAAGATCGGGGCTCCTATAATTCACCCCTCCACTTT
TRBV7-9,-,TRBD1,TRBJ1-4,CASSWNRGHDEKLFF,TGTGCCAGCAGCTGGAACAGGGGGCACGATGAAAAACTGTTTTTT
TRBV11-3,-,TRBD2,TRBJ2-1,CASSVTGPQRGDREQFF,TGTGCCAGCAGCGTGACGGGTCCCCAGCGGGGGGACCGTGAGCAGTTCTTC
TRBV28,few,-,TRBJ1-5,CASSFAPGKPQHF,TGTGCCAGCAGTTTTGCCCCGGGAAAGCCCCAGCATTTT
TRBV2,-,TRBD2,TRBJ2-1,CASSMTSGVYNEQFF,TGTGCCAGCAGCATGACTAGCGGGGTCTACAATGAGCAGTTCTTC
TRBV27,few,-,TRBJ1-1,CASSLDLGGLTEAFF,TGTGCCAGCAGTTTAGATTTAGGGGGGCTAACTGAAGCTTTCTTT
TRBV7-9,-,-,TRBJ2-7,CASSLGDLTEQYF,TGTGCCAGCAGCTTAGGGGATCTTACCGAGCAGTACTTC
TRBV25-1,-,TRBD1,TRBJ2-7,CASSEWGQGNSYEQYF,TGTGCCAGCAGTGAATGGGGACAGGGGAATTCCTACGAGCAGTACTTC
TRBV5-8,-,TRBD2,TRBJ2-5,CASSYGGAGETQYF,TGTGCCAGCAGCTACGGGGGGGCCGGTGAGACCCAGTACTTC
TRBV5-1,-,-,TRBJ2-2,CASSSKQGNTGELFF,TGCGCCAGCAGCAGCAAACAGGGGAACACCGGGGAGCTGTTTTTT
TRBV5-6,-,TRBD2,TRBJ2-1,CASSLETSGDHYNEQFF,TGTGCCAGCAGCTTGGAGACTAGCGGGGACCATTACAATGAGCAGTTCTTC
TRBV30,-,TRBD2,TRBJ2-3,CAWSRTSGGTDTQYF,TGTGCCTGGAGTCGGACTAGCGGGGGCACAGATACGCAGTATTTT
TRBV9,-,-,TRBJ2-7,CASSVGHDSYEQYF,TGTGCCAGCAGCGTGGGCCACGACTCCTACGAGCAGTACTTC
TRBV7-2,-,-,TRBJ1-1,CASSQNGYEAFF,TGTGCCAGCAGCCAAAATGGATATGAAGCTTTCTTT
TRBV6-6,few,-,TRBJ2-2,CASSDTGKNTGELFF,TGTGCCAGCAGTGACACAGGGAAGAACACCGGGGAGCTGTTTTTT
TRBV23-1,-,-,TRBJ2-2,CASSQSRGTSNTGELFF,TGCGCCAGCAGTCAATCGAGGGGAACCTCGAACACCGGGGAGCTGTTTTTT
TRBV28,few,TRBD2,TRBJ2-7,CASSFERGAPYEQYF,TGTGCCAGCAGTTTTGAGCGGGGGGCCCCCTACGAGCAGTACTTC
TRBV4-1,-,TRBD1,TRBJ2-7,CASSQGTGNSYEQYF,TGCGCCAGCAGCCAAGGGACAGGGAACTCCTACGAGCAGTACTTC
TRBV30,-,-,TRBJ1-2,CAWNTNRDGYTF,TGTGCCTGGAACACAAACAGGGACGGCTACACCTTC
TRBV4-1,once,-,TRBJ2-3,CASSQQADTQYF,TGCGCCAGCAGCCAACAGGCTGATACGCAGTATTTT
TRBV11-2,-,-,TRBJ1-2,CASSSGRHYGYTF,TGTGCCAGCAGCTCGGGACGTCACTATGGCTACACCTTC
TRBV29-1,few,-,TRBJ2-3,CSVERHTDTQYF,TGCAGCGTTGAGAGACACACAGATACGCAGTATTTT
TRBV7-3,-,TRBD2,TRBJ2-1,CASSSTTSGGASGQFF,TGTGCCAGCAGCTCGACCACTAGCGGGGGGGCCTCGGGCCAGTTCTTC
TRBV19,-,-,TRBJ2-1,CASGEAHDRNEQFF,TGTGCCAGTGGGGAGGCCCACGACCGTAATGAGCAGTTCTTC
TRBV19,-,TRBD2,TRBJ2-3,CASSMALAGTSDTQYF,TGTGCCAGTAGTATGGCACTAGCGGGGACGTCAGATACGCAGTATTTT
TRBV19,-,-,TRBJ2-1,CASSIDWPPRRFAEQFF,TGTGCCAGTAGTATAGATTGGCCCCCCCGACGGTTCGCTGAGCAGTTCTTC
TRBV4-3,-,-,TRBJ2-6,CASSQGPDQTSEANVLTF,TGCGCCAGCAGCCAAGGACCGGACCAAACGTCTGAGGCCAACGTCCTGACTTTC
TRBV2,-,TRBD1,TRBJ1-4,CASFRPGQNEKLFF,TGTGCCAGCTTCCGACCGGGACAGAATGAAAAACTGTTTTTT
TRBV6-5,-,-,TRBJ1-1,CASSYRRSTEAFF,TGTGCCAGCAGTTACCGGCGTAGTACTGAAGCTTTCTTT
TRBV7-2,once,-,TRBJ1-1,CASSLATLEKAFF,TGTGCCAGCAGCTTAGCTACTTTAGAAAAGGCTTTCTTT
TRBV30,few,TRBD1,TRBJ2-7,CAWSPGTDYEQYF,TGTGCCTGGAGTCCCGGGACAGACTACGAGCAGTACTTC
TRBV11-2,-,-,TRBJ2-4,CASSLVAGIAKNIQYF,TGTGCCAGCAGCTTAGTCGCCGGAATAGCCAAAAACATTCAGTACTTC
TRBV5-1,-,TRBD2,TRBJ2-1,CASSLKRGWEQFF,TGCGCCAGCAGCTTGAAGCGGGGCTGGGAGCAGTTCTTC